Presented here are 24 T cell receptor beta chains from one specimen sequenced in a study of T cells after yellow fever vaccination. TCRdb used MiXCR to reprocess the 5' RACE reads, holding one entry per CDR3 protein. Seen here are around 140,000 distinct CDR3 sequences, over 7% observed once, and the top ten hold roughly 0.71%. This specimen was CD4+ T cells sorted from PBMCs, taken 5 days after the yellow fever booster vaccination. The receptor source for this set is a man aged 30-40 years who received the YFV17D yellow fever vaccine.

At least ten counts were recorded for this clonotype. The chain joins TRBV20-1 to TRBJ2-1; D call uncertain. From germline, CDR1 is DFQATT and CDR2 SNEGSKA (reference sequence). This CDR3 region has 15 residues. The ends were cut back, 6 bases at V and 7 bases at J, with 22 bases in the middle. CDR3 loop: CSALSATGIWNEQFF. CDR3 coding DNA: TGCAGTGCCCTCTCCGCTACGGGTATCTGGAATGAGCAGTTCTTC.

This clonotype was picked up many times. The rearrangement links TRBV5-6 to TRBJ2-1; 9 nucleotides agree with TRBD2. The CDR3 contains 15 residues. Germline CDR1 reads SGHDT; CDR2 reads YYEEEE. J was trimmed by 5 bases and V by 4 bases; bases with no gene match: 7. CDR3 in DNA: TGTGCCAGCAGCACAGTAGGACTAGCGAACAATGAGCAGTTCTTC. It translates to CASSTVGLANNEQFF.

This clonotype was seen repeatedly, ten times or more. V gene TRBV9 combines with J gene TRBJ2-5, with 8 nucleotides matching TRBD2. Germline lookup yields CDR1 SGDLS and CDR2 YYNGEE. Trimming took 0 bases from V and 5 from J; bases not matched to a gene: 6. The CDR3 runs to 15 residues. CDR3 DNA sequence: TGTGCCAGCAGCGTAGATCGGGGGGGCGGTGAGACCCAGTACTTC. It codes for CASSVDRGGGETQYF.

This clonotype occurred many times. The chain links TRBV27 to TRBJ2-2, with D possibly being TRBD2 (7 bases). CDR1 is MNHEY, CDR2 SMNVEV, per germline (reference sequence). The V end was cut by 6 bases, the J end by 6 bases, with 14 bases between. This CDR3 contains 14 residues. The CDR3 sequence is CASRGGAVAGELFF. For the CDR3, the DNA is TGTGCCAGCAGGGGGGGGGCCGTTGCCGGGGAGCTGTTTTTT.

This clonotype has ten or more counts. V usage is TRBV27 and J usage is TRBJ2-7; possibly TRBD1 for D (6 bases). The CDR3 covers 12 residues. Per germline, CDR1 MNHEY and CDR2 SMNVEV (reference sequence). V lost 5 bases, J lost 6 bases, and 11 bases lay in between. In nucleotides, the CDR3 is TGTGCCAGCAGTCCGGACAGTCTCGAGCAGTACTTC. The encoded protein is CASSPDSLEQYF.

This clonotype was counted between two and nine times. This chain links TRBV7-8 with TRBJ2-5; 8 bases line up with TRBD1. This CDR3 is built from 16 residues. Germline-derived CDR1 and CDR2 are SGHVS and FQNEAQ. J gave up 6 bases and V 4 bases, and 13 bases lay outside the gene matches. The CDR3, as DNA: TGTGCCAGCAGCTCGACCTCAGGGGGCGCAGCGAAGACCCAGTACTTC. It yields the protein CASSSTSGGAAKTQYF.

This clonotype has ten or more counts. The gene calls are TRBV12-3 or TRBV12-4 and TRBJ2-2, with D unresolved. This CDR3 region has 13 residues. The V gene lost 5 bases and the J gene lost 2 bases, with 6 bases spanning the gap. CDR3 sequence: CASSAVNTGELFF. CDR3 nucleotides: TGTGCCAGCAGTGCTGTCAACACCGGGGAGCTGTTTTTT.

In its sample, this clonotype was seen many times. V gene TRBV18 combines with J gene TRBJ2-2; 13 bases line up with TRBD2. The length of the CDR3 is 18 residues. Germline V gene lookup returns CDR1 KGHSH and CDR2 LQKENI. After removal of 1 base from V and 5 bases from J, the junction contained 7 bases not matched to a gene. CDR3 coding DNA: TGTGCCAGCTCACCACTACAGGGACTAGCGGGAATAACCGGGGAGCTGTTTTTT. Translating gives CASSPLQGLAGITGELFF.

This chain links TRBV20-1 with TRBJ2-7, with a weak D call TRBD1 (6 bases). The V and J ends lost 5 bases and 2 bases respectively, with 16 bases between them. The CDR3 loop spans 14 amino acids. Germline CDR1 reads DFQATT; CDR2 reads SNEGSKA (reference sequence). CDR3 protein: CSASSRGGTYEQYF. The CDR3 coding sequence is TGCAGTGCTTCCAGCAGGGGCGGCACCTACGAGCAGTACTTC.

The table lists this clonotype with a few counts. In DNA, the CDR3 is TGCGCCAGCAGCCGCAATGGACAGGGCACCGGGGAGCTGTTTTTT. Its protein is CASSRNGQGTGELFF. J is TRBJ2-2 and V is TRBV5-1; 8 bases agree with TRBD1. CDR1 and CDR2 from the germline V gene are SGHRS and YFSETQ. The J segment lost 4 bases and the V segment lost 4 bases, leaving 6 bases of the junction unmatched. The CDR3 has 15 amino acids.

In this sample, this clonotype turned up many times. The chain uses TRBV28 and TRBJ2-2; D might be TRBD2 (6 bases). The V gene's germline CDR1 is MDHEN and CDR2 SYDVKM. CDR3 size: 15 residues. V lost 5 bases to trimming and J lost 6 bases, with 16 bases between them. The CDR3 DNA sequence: TGTGCCAGCAGTGGGCGGGATGGGCGAGCCGGGGAGCTGTTTTTT. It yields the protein CASSGRDGRAGELFF.

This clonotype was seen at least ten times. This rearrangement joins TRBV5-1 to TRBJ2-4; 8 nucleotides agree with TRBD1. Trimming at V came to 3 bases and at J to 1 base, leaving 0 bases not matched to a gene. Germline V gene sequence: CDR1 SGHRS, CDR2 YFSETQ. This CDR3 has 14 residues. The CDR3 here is CASSWTGAKNIQYF. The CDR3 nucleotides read TGCGCCAGCAGCTGGACAGGGGCCAAAAACATTCAGTACTTC. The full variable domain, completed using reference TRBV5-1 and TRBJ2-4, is KAGVTQTPRYLIKTRGQQVTLSCSPISGHRSVSWYQQTPGQGLQFLFEYFSETQRNKGNFPGRFSGRQFSNSRSEMNVSTLELGDSALYLCASSWTGAKNIQYFGAGTRLSVL.

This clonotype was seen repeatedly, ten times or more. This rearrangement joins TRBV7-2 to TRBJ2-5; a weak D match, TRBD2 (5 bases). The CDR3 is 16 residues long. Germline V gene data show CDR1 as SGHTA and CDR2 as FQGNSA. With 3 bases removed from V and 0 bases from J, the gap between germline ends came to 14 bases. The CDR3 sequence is CASSFIATKYQETQYF. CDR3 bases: TGTGCCAGCAGCTTTATAGCGACTAAATACCAAGAGACCCAGTACTTC.

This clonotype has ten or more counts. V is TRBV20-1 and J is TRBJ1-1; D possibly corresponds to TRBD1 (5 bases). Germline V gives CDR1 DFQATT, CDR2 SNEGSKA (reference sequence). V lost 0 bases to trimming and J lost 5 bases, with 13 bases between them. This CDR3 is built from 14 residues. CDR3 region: CSARDRSWGTEAFF. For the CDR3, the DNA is TGCAGTGCTAGAGATCGGTCCTGGGGGACTGAAGCTTTCTTT.

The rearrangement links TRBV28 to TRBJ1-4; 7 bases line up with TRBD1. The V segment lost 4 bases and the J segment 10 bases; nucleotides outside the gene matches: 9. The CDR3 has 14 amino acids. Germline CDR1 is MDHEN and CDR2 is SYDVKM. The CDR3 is CASSSGQMVAKLFF. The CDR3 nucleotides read TGTGCCAGCAGTTCGGGACAGATGGTGGCAAAACTGTTTTTT. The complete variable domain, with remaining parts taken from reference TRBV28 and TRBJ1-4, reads DVKVTQSSRYLVKRTGEKVFLECVQDMDHENMFWYRQDPGLGLRLIYFSYDVKMKEKGDIPEGYSVSREKKERFSLILESASTNQTSMYLCASSSGQMVAKLFFGSGTQLSVL.

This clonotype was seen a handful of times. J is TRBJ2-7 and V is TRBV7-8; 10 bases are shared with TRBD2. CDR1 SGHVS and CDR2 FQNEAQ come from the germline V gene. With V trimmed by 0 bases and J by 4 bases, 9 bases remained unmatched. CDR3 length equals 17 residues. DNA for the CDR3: TGTGCCAGCAGCTTAGCGCGGTTAGCGGGAGGTATTTACGAGCAGTACTTC. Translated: CASSLARLAGGIYEQYF.

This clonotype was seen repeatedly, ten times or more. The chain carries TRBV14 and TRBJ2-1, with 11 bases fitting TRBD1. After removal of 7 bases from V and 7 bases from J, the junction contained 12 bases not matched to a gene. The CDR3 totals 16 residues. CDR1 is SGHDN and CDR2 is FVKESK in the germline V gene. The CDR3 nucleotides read TGTGCCAGCAACCCCGCCCCGGGACAGGGGGGGAATGAGCAGTTCTTC. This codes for CASNPAPGQGGNEQFF.

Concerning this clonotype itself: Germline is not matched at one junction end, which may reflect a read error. DNA of the CDR3: TGCTGTGCTAGAGATGGATCACTAGCGGGAGGGAGGACAGATACGCAGTATTTT. Its protein product is CCARDGSLAGGRTDTQYF. This chain uses TRBV20-1 with TRBJ2-3, with 13 bases lining up with TRBD2. This CDR3 region has 18 residues. CDR1 and CDR2 (germline): DFQATT, SNEGSKA (reference sequence).

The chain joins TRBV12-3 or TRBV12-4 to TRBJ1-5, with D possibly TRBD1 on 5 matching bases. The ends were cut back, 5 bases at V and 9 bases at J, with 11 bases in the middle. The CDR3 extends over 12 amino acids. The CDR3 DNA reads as TGTGCCAGCAGTCAGGGTTATCTGCCCCAGCATTTT. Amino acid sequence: CASSQGYLPQHF.

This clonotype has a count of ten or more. CDR3 sequence: CASSSKGGGTRSTDTQYF. The CDR3 DNA is TGTGCCAGCAGCTCCAAAGGGGGGGGGACGCGAAGCACAGATACGCAGTATTTT. The chain has TRBV11-2 and TRBJ2-3; a weak D match, TRBD2 (7 bases). V was pared by 4 bases and J by 0 bases, with 20 bases between. CDR3 length equals 18 residues. Germline V gene lookup returns CDR1 SGHAT and CDR2 FQNNGV.

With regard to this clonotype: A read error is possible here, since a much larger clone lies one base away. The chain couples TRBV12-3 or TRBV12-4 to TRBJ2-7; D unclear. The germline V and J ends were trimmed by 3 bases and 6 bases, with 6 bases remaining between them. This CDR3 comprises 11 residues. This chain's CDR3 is CASSFMVEQYF. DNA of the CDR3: TGTGCCAGCAGTTTCATGGTCGAGCAGTACTTC.

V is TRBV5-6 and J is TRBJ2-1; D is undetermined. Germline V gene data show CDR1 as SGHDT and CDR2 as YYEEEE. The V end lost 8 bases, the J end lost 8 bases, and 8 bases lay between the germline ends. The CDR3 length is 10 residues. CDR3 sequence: CARGVDEQFF. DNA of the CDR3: TGTGCCAGGGGCGTAGATGAGCAGTTCTTC.

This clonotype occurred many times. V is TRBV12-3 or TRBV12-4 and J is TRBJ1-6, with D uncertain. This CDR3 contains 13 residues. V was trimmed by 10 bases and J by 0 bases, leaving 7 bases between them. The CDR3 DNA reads TGTGCCACCTCCCCCTCCTATAATTCACCCCTCCACTTT. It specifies CATSPSYNSPLHF.

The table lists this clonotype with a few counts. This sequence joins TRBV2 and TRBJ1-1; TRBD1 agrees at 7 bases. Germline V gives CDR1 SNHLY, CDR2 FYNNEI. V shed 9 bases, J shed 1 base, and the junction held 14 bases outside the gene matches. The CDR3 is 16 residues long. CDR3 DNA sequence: TGTGCCAGGAGCAAGGGCTCCGGGACAGCGAACACTGAAGCTTTCTTT. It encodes CARSKGSGTANTEAFF.